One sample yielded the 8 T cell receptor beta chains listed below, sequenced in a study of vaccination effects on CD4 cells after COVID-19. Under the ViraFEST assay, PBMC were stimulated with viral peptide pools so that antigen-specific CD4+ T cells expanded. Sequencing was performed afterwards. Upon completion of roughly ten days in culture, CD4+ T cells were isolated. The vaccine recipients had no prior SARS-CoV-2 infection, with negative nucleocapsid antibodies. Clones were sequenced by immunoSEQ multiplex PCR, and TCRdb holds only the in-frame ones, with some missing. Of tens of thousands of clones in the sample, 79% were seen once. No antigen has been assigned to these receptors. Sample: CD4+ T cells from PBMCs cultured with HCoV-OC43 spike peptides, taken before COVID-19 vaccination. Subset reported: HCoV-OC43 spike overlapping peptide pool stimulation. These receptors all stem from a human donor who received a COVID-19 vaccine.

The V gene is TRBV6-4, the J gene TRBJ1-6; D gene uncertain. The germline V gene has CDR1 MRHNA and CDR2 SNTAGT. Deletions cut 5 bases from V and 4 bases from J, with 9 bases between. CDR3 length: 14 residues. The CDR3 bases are TGTGCCAGCAGTCCAGCCCTTTATAATTCACCCCTCCACTTT. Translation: CASSPALYNSPLHF.

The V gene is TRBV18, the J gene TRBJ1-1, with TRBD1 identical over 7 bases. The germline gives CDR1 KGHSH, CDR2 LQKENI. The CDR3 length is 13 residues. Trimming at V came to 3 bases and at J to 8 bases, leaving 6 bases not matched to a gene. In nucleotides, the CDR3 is TGTGCCAGCTCACCTACACAGGACAGGGAAGCTTTCTTT. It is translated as CASSPTQDREAFF.

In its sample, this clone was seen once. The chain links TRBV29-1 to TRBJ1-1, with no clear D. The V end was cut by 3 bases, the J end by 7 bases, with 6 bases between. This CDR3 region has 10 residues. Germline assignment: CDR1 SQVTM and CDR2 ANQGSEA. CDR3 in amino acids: CSVDGSEAFF. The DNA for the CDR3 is TGCAGCGTTGATGGCAGTGAAGCTTTCTTT.

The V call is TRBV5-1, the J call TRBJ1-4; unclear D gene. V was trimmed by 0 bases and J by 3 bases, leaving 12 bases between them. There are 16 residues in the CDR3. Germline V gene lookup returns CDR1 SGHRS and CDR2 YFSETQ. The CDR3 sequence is CASSLGVQVSNEKLFF. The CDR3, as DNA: TGCGCCAGCAGCTTGGGAGTCCAGGTGTCTAATGAAAAACTGTTTTTT.

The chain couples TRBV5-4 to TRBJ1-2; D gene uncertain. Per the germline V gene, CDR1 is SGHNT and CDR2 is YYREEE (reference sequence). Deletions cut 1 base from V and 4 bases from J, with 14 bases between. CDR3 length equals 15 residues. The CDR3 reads CASSLSGRETYGYTF. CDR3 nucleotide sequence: TGTGCCAGCAGCTTGAGCGGGAGGGAGACCTATGGCTACACCTTC.

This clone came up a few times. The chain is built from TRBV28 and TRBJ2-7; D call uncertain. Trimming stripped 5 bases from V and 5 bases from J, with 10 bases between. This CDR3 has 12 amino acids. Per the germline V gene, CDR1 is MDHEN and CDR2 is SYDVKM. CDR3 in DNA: TGTGCCAGCAGTCGGTCAGGCAACGAGCAGTACGTC. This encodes CASSRSGNEQYV.

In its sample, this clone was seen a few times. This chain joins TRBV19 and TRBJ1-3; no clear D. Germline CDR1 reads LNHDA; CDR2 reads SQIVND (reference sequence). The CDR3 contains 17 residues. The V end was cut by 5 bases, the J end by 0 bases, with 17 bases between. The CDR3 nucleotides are TGTGCCAGTAGTTTTACCCGGCGGGGAAGCTCTGGAAACACCATATATTTT. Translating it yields CASSFTRRGSSGNTIYF.

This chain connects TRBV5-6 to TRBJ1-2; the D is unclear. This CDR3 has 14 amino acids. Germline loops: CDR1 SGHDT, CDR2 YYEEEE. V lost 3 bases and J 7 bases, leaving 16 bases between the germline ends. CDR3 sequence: CASSSTRSDIGYTF. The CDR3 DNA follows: TGTGCCAGCAGCTCGACCCGGTCCGACATTGGCTACACCTTC.